The 20 T cell receptor beta chains in this list originate from one sample, sequenced in a study of spatial heterogeneity in lung cancer. Sample time point: sample taken at primary tumor resection. The authors sequenced whole RNA from tumor, nontumor lung or frozen PBMC without sorting. TCRdb ran MiXCR on the 5' RACE reads and lists one entry per CDR3 protein. The sample gives around 60,000 distinct CDR3 sequences, less than 10% of which show up once; roughly 15% is in the top ten. The sequences come from PBMCs, collected at surgery. The receptors were gathered from a female donor with early-stage non-small cell lung cancer.

This clonotype occurred many times. The CDR3 nucleotides are TGTGCCATCAGGATGCAGGGCGGTGAGCAGTTCTTC. Its protein is CAIRMQGGEQFF. This chain links TRBV10-3 with TRBJ2-1; maybe TRBD1 (5 bases). Germline-derived CDR1 and CDR2 are ENHRY and SYGVKD. The CDR3 loop spans 12 amino acids. With 6 bases removed from V and 9 bases from J, the gap between germline ends came to 12 bases.

This clonotype was picked up a small number of times. This chain joins TRBV7-6 and TRBJ2-7; 7 bases match TRBD2. The CDR3 runs to 15 residues. The V segment lost 2 bases and the J segment 0 bases; nucleotides outside the gene matches: 4. Germline V gene data show CDR1 as SGHVS and CDR2 as FNYEAQ. The CDR3 DNA reads as TGTGCCAGCAGCTTAAGGGCTAGCGGCTCCTACGAGCAGTACTTC. Protein sequence: CASSLRASGSYEQYF.

This clonotype was picked up a small number of times. This chain connects TRBV5-1 to TRBJ2-1, with 10 positions matching TRBD1. This CDR3 comprises 14 residues. V shed 0 bases, J shed 10 bases, and the junction held 4 bases outside the gene matches. From germline, CDR1 is SGHRS and CDR2 YFSETQ. CDR3 amino acids: CASSLGQGASEQFF. CDR3 nucleotide sequence: TGCGCCAGCAGCTTGGGACAGGGGGCGAGCGAGCAGTTCTTC.

The rearrangement joins TRBV28 to TRBJ2-7; a possible D gene is TRBD2 (7 bases). Trimming removed 2 bases from V and 0 bases from J, with 11 bases in between. The germline V gene encodes CDR1 MDHEN and CDR2 SYDVKM. The CDR3 loop spans 15 amino acids. CDR3 sequence: CASSLAGGPSYEQYV. Written as DNA, the CDR3 is TGTGCCAGCAGTTTAGCCGGGGGGCCCTCCTACGAGCAGTACGTC.

This clonotype was seen only a few times. The chain couples TRBV4-1 to TRBJ2-1; TRBD2 matches at 15 bases. The trim removed 1 base at V and 7 bases at J, leaving 8 bases unmatched. The CDR3 has 18 residues. Per the germline V gene, CDR1 is MGHRA and CDR2 is YSYEKL. The CDR3 region has the DNA TGCGCCAGCAGCCAAGCCTCGGGACTAGCGGGGGGAAGGAATGAGCAGTTCTTC. Its protein is CASSQASGLAGGRNEQFF.

This clonotype has a count of ten or more. The V gene is TRBV12-3 or TRBV12-4, the J gene TRBJ2-7, with 7 bases that match TRBD1. V shed 10 bases, J shed 5 bases, and the junction held 8 bases outside the gene matches. The CDR3 contains 12 residues. The CDR3 protein is CATLQGWDEQYV. The CDR3 DNA sequence: TGTGCCACCCTACAGGGGTGGGACGAGCAGTACGTC.

This clonotype was picked up a small number of times. The V gene is TRBV6-2 or TRBV6-3, the J gene TRBJ2-1; D might be TRBD1 or TRBD2, each matching 6 bases. Trimming pared 4 bases from V and 2 bases from J, leaving 15 bases between. The CDR3 spans 16 residues. Germline CDR1 MNHEY, CDR2 SVGEGT. The CDR3 region has the DNA TGTGCCAGCAGTTTATGGCCCGGGGGCCCCTACAATGAGCAGTTCTTC. Its protein is CASSLWPGGPYNEQFF.

There are a few counts of this clonotype. V and J are TRBV20-1 and TRBJ2-6; D unclear. The germline V gene encodes CDR1 DFQATT and CDR2 SNEGSKA (reference sequence). Between the trimmed V and J ends, which lost 0 bases and 3 bases, there was a span of 6 bases. This CDR3 is built from 14 residues. Written as DNA, the CDR3 is TGCAGTGCTAGAGAGGGCTTTGGGGCCAACGTCCTGACTTTC. Translation: CSAREGFGANVLTF.

The chain is built from TRBV28 and TRBJ1-5; 7 nucleotides line up with TRBD1. The germline CDR1 and CDR2 sequences are MDHEN and SYDVKM. V lost 6 bases, J lost 0 bases, and 14 bases stayed unmatched. The CDR3 contains 18 residues. CDR3 amino acids: CASSPQGPHRVSNQPQHF. CDR3 nucleotide sequence: TGTGCCAGCAGCCCACAGGGGCCCCACCGAGTTAGCAATCAGCCCCAGCATTTT.

This clonotype was recorded at least ten times. The V call is TRBV20-1, the J call TRBJ2-7; D might be TRBD2 (5 bases). Deletions cut 5 bases from V and 6 bases from J, with 8 bases between. Germline-derived CDR1 and CDR2 are DFQATT and SNEGSKA (reference sequence). The CDR3 spans 10 residues. The CDR3: CSAGGAEQYV. The CDR3 DNA reads as TGCAGTGCTGGAGGAGCCGAGCAGTACGTC.

The chain has TRBV3-1 and TRBJ2-3; no clear D. With 2 bases removed from V and 3 bases from J, the gap between germline ends came to 9 bases. This CDR3 comprises 14 residues. Looked up from germline, CDR1 is LGHDT and CDR2 is YNNKEL (reference sequence). CDR3 sequence reads: CASSQPGSTDTQYF. The CDR3 DNA sequence: TGTGCCAGCAGCCAACCCGGATCTACAGATACGCAGTATTTT.

This clonotype was observed at least ten times. This rearrangement joins TRBV5-1 to TRBJ1-5; D unresolved. Germline CDR1 is SGHRS and CDR2 is YFSETQ. The germline V and J ends were trimmed by 1 base and 6 bases, with 8 bases remaining between them. The CDR3 contains 13 residues. In nucleotides, the CDR3 is TGCGCCAGCAGCTTGAACGGAGGTCAGCCCCAGCATTTT. It is translated as CASSLNGGQPQHF.

This clonotype was counted ten times or more. The J gene is TRBJ2-3, the V gene TRBV4-1, with TRBD1 matching 12 bases. This CDR3 region has 16 residues. Germline V gene sequence: CDR1 MGHRA, CDR2 YSYEKL. Trimming removed 4 bases from V and 4 bases from J; junction bases left unmatched: 6. The CDR3 coding sequence is TGCGCCAGCAGCCGGTTGGGACAGGGGGCTGCAGATACGCAGTATTTT. Its translation: CASSRLGQGAADTQYF.

This clonotype has only a few counts. The chain carries TRBV9 and TRBJ2-7, with D perhaps TRBD1 (6 bases). Germline values: CDR1 SGDLS, CDR2 YYNGEE. The CDR3 is 16 amino acids. The V gene lost 7 bases and the J gene lost 0 bases, with 20 bases spanning the gap. The chain's CDR3 is CASPLVQGGSSYEQYF. DNA of the CDR3: TGTGCCAGCCCGTTGGTACAGGGTGGAAGCTCCTACGAGCAGTACTTC. The whole variable domain, remainder taken from reference TRBV9 and TRBJ2-7, is DSGVTQTPKHLITATGQRVTLRCSPRSGDLSVYWYQQSLDQGLQFLIQYYNGEERAKGNILERFSAQQFPDLHSELNLSSLELGDSALYFCASPLVQGGSSYEQYFGPGTRLTVT.

The rearrangement links TRBV20-1 to TRBJ1-5; D not resolved. V was trimmed by 6 bases and J by 4 bases, leaving 10 bases between them. The CDR3 runs to 12 residues. CDR1 is DFQATT, CDR2 SNEGSKA, per germline (reference sequence). CDR3 residues: CSAWQPNQPQHF. The DNA of the CDR3 is TGCAGTGCATGGCAGCCAAATCAGCCCCAGCATTTT.

In its sample, this clonotype was seen a few times. The chain carries TRBV5-1 and TRBJ2-3; D remains ambiguous. Germline loops: CDR1 SGHRS, CDR2 YFSETQ. Trimming left V 0 bases short and J 4 bases short, with 12 bases between. The length of the CDR3 is 15 residues. This chain's CDR3 is CASSLGTDRSDTQYF. The DNA for the CDR3 is TGCGCCAGCAGCTTGGGTACGGACCGCTCAGATACGCAGTATTTT.

The V call is TRBV6-5, the J call TRBJ2-2, with D maybe TRBD2 (6 bases). CDR1 and CDR2 from the germline V gene are MNHEY and SVGAGI. Trimming removed 7 bases from V and 7 bases from J, with 25 bases in between. CDR3 length equals 17 residues. Here the CDR3 DNA reads TGTGCCAGCATCGGGAAGGGGCGGGACCCTAGTCGCGGGGAGCTGTTTTTT. Its translation: CASIGKGRDPSRGELFF.

The chain joins TRBV11-3 to TRBJ1-2; 10 bases match TRBD1. The CDR3 is 20 residues long. Trimming removed 1 base from V and 6 bases from J; junction bases left unmatched: 20. CDR1 is SGHNT and CDR2 is YENEEA in the germline V gene. The CDR3 region is CASSLAFGPGTGVPEDGYTF. In DNA form, the CDR3 reads TGTGCCAGCAGCTTAGCTTTTGGACCCGGGACAGGGGTCCCCGAGGATGGCTACACCTTC.

This sequence joins TRBV13 and TRBJ1-3; D not certain. Germline-derived CDR1 and CDR2 are PRHDT and FYEKMQ (reference sequence). The CDR3 loop spans 15 amino acids. The V end was cut by 4 bases, the J end by 0 bases, with 10 bases between. CDR3 in amino acids: CASSSPAISGNTIYF. Written as DNA, the CDR3 is TGTGCCAGCAGCTCTCCAGCGATCTCTGGAAACACCATATATTTT.

This clonotype was counted ten times or more. This chain connects TRBV7-3 to TRBJ2-7, with D unclear. V lost 5 bases and J 1 base, leaving 12 bases between the germline ends. The CDR3 length is 14 residues. Germline CDR1 reads SGHTA; CDR2 reads FQGTGA. DNA of the CDR3: TGTGCCAGCAGCCGACTTGGGGAATCCTACGAGCAGTACTTC. This sequence encodes CASSRLGESYEQYF.